These 20 T cell receptor beta chains came from one sample sequenced in a study of blood T cell repertoires in COVID-19. Profiling relied on immunoSEQ multiplex PCR, and the TCRdb table lists in-frame clones only, not all of them. The top ten clones hold 8.5% to 10% of a sample with 180,000 or so clones, approximately 80% of them seen once. The sequencing input was peripheral blood. These receptors all stem from a woman aged 50 to 60 with active or convalescent COVID-19.

J is TRBJ1-3 and V is TRBV27; D is ambiguous. Between the trimmed V and J ends, which lost 2 bases and 0 bases, there was a span of 8 bases. The CDR3 runs 15 residues. Germline CDR1 is MNHEY and CDR2 is SMNVEV (reference sequence). The CDR3, as DNA: TGTGCCAGCAGTTTAACCCCAGGCTCTGGAAACACCATATATTTT. Translation: CASSLTPGSGNTIYF.

This clone has more than one count but fewer than ten. The chain employs TRBV15 and TRBJ1-4, with D hard to call. CDR3 size: 15 residues. CDR1 and CDR2 from the germline V gene are LNHNV and YYDKDF (reference sequence). V was cut by 3 bases and J by 0 bases, with 8 bases left in between. The CDR3 sequence is CATSRGAATNEKLFF. The CDR3 bases are TGTGCCACCAGCAGGGGTGCGGCAACTAATGAAAAACTGTTTTTT.

This clone was observed at least ten times. V usage is TRBV7-2 and J usage is TRBJ1-1, with no clear D. The CDR3 spans 13 residues. The germline V gene encodes CDR1 SGHTA and CDR2 FQGNSA. V was trimmed by 7 bases and J by 1 base, leaving 10 bases between them. The CDR3 DNA reads TGTGCCAGCATGTCACAGTGGAACACTGAAGCTTTCTTT. Encoded protein: CASMSQWNTEAFF.

This clone occurred a few times. The rearrangement links TRBV7-2 to TRBJ1-1; 9 bases line up with TRBD1. CDR3 length equals 18 residues. Germline V gene data show CDR1 as SGHTA and CDR2 as FQGNSA. V shed 4 bases and J 1 base; nucleotides not matched to a gene: 13. CDR3 bases: TGTGCCAGCAGCTCTACCCCCTTGGACAGGGGACAGAACACTGAAGCTTTCTTT. It translates to CASSSTPLDRGQNTEAFF.

The chain has TRBV24-1 and TRBJ2-5, with 9 bases identical to TRBD1. This CDR3 spans 15 amino acids. In germline, CDR1 is KGHDR, CDR2 SFDVKD. With V trimmed by 4 bases and J by 3 bases, 5 bases remained unmatched. CDR3 residues: CATSEAGTGKETQYF. The CDR3 coding sequence is TGTGCCACCAGTGAAGCCGGGACAGGGAAAGAGACCCAGTACTTC.

This clone was seen a handful of times. Here the CDR3 DNA reads TGTGCCAGTAGTTTCCAATCGACAGGGGGGCAGGTTGAAGCTTTCTTT. This translates into CASSFQSTGGQVEAFF. V and J are TRBV19 and TRBJ1-1, with TRBD1 identical over 9 bases. The CDR3 extends over 16 amino acids. The germline gives CDR1 LNHDA, CDR2 SQIVND (reference sequence). V shed 5 bases, J shed 7 bases, and the junction held 14 bases outside the gene matches.

The rearrangement joins TRBV9 to TRBJ2-2, with TRBD2 identical over 8 bases. This CDR3 is built from 17 residues. With V trimmed by 0 bases and J by 7 bases, 11 bases remained unmatched. CDR1 is SGDLS, CDR2 YYNGEE, per germline. DNA for the CDR3: TGTGCCAGCAGCGTAGAGGGGAGCGGGAGTGTCTTCGGGGAGCTGTTTTTT. This translates into CASSVEGSGSVFGELFF. The full variable domain, in which reference TRBV9 and TRBJ2-2 provide the parts outside the CDR3, is DSGVTQTPKHLITATGQRVTLRCSPRSGDLSVYWYQQSLDQGLQFLIQYYNGEERAKGNILERFSAQQFPDLHSELNLSSLELGDSALYFCASSVEGSGSVFGELFFGEGSRLTVL.

This chain joins TRBV6-1 and TRBJ2-3; TRBD1 matches 7 bases. The CDR3 is 20 residues long. Trimming took 3 bases from V and 0 from J; bases not matched to a gene: 18. CDR1 and CDR2 (germline): MNHNS, SASEGT. CDR3 bases: TGTGCCAGCAGTGAGGGGCGTCAGGGGGTCAGACTGACTAGCACAGATACGCAGTATTTT. Translated: CASSEGRQGVRLTSTDTQYF.

This chain uses TRBV19 with TRBJ2-3, with D possibly TRBD1 on 6 matching bases. The germline CDR1 and CDR2 sequences are LNHDA and SQIVND (reference sequence). This CDR3 spans 17 amino acids. V was clipped by 1 base and J by 0 bases, with 14 bases between them. This CDR3 is CASSIGGTSPSTDTQYF. Here the CDR3 DNA reads TGTGCCAGTAGTATAGGGGGGACATCCCCTAGCACAGATACGCAGTATTTT.

The V call is TRBV6-6, the J call TRBJ1-1; D is unresolved. V lost 2 bases and J lost 1, with 11 bases in between. This CDR3 has 15 amino acids. Germline V gives CDR1 MNHNY, CDR2 SVGAGI (reference sequence). DNA of the CDR3: TGTGCCAGCAGTTACGATCTCCGCGGGAACACTGAAGCTTTCTTT. This codes for CASSYDLRGNTEAFF.

This chain connects TRBV30 to TRBJ1-1, with D tentatively TRBD1 (5 bases). This CDR3 has 13 amino acids. Trimming removed 0 bases from V and 7 bases from J, with 12 bases in between. Germline CDR1 and CDR2: GTSNPN and SVGIG (reference sequence). The CDR3 nucleotides are TGTGCCTGGAGTGTTTTAGTAGACAGTGAAGCTTTCTTT. It translates to CAWSVLVDSEAFF.

This clone was detected only a few times. V gene TRBV7-8 combines with J gene TRBJ2-7; a weak D match, TRBD1 (6 bases). V lost 10 bases and J 2 bases, leaving 9 bases between the germline ends. The length of the CDR3 is 11 residues. Germline V CDR1 and CDR2: SGHVS, FQNEAQ. CDR3 DNA sequence: TGTGCCACAGGACAGACCTACGAGCAGTACTTC. It codes for CATGQTYEQYF.

This clone showed up just a few times. This chain uses TRBV3-1 (or the pseudogene TRBV3-2) with TRBJ1-6; D possibly corresponds to TRBD1 (5 bases). The CDR3 covers 15 residues. In germline, CDR1 is LGHDT, CDR2 YNNKEL (reference sequence). Trimming removed 4 bases from V and 6 bases from J, with 13 bases in between. DNA of the CDR3: TGTGCCAGCAGCCTAACCCGCGGGACTAATTCACCCCTCCACTTT. Amino acids: CASSLTRGTNSPLHF.

This clone occurred once. The rearrangement links TRBV4-2 to TRBJ1-2; a possible D gene is TRBD1 (5 bases). Trimming removed 0 bases from V and 3 bases from J, with 11 bases in between. The CDR3 spans 15 residues. CDR1 is LGHNA, CDR2 YNFKEQ, per germline. The CDR3 spells CASSQDLRVDYGYTF. The CDR3 nucleotides are TGTGCCAGCAGCCAAGATCTCAGGGTAGACTATGGCTACACCTTC.

The V call is TRBV2, the J call TRBJ1-5; 8 bases line up with TRBD1. The CDR3 runs 15 residues. The V gene end was trimmed by 4 bases and the J gene end by 7 bases; junction bases not matched to a gene: 9. Germline values: CDR1 SNHLY, CDR2 FYNNEI. This CDR3 is CASSVGTGALQPQHF. The CDR3 DNA reads TGTGCCAGCAGTGTTGGGACAGGTGCGTTGCAGCCCCAGCATTTT. The entire variable domain, with the rest obtained from reference TRBV2 and TRBJ1-5, is as follows: EPEVTQTPSHQVTQMGQEVILRCVPISNHLYFYWYRQILGQKVEFLVSFYNNEISEKSEIFDDQFSVERPDGSNFTLKIRSTKLEDSAMYFCASSVGTGALQPQHFGDGTRLSIL.

J is TRBJ1-2 and V is TRBV7-2; possibly TRBD1 for D (6 bases). The CDR3 runs 14 residues. CDR1 SGHTA and CDR2 FQGNSA come from the germline V gene. The ends were cut back, 5 bases at V and 1 base at J, with 11 bases in the middle. The CDR3 reads CASSQGTSNYGYTF. For the CDR3, the DNA is TGTGCCAGCAGCCAAGGGACAAGTAACTATGGCTACACCTTC.

This sequence joins TRBV7-2 and TRBJ1-3, with D maybe TRBD1 (5 bases). This CDR3 comprises 15 residues. Germline CDR1 reads SGHTA; CDR2 reads FQGNSA. V was trimmed by 6 bases and J by 3 bases, leaving 15 bases between them. The CDR3 is CASSDRRGGGNTIYF. CDR3 in DNA: TGTGCCAGCAGTGACAGACGGGGGGGTGGAAACACCATATATTTT.

Details on this clone: The identical CDR3 is also encoded by other nucleotide sequences in the sample. The chain carries TRBV18 and TRBJ1-1; no definite D call. The V gene lost 5 bases and the J gene lost 1 base, with 5 bases spanning the gap. The germline V gene has CDR1 KGHSH and CDR2 LQKENI. The CDR3 spans 12 residues. Here the CDR3 reads CASSTGNTEAFF. The CDR3 region has the DNA TGTGCCAGCTCAACTGGGAACACTGAAGCTTTCTTT.

A remark on this clone: This CDR3 is also generated by other DNA sequences in the sample. The chain uses TRBV6-2 or TRBV6-3 and TRBJ2-7; D ambiguous. Deletions cut 0 bases from V and 2 bases from J, with 5 bases between. CDR1 and CDR2 (germline): MNHEY, SVGEGT. This CDR3 contains 13 residues. CDR3 residues: CASSYSSPYEQYF. In DNA form, the CDR3 reads TGTGCCAGCAGTTACTCGAGCCCCTACGAGCAGTACTTC.

This clone was counted between two and nine times. The chain joins TRBV7-2 to TRBJ1-6; D might be TRBD1 (5 bases). This CDR3 has 17 amino acids. Germline loops: CDR1 SGHTA, CDR2 FQGNSA. The ends were cut back, 1 base at V and 0 bases at J, with 10 bases in the middle. In nucleotides, the CDR3 is TGTGCCAGCAGCTTAGATGGGGCGGTCTCCTATAATTCACCCCTCCACTTT. This sequence encodes CASSLDGAVSYNSPLHF.